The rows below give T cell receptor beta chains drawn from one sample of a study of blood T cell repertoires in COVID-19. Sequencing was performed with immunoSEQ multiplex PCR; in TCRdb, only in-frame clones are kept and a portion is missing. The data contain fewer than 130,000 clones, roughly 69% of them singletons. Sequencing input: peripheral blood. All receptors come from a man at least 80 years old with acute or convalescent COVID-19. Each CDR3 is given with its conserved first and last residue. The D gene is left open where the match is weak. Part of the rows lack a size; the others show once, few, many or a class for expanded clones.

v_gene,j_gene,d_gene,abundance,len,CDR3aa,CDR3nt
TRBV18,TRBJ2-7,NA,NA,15,CASSPPISGSYEQYF,TGTGCCAGCTCACCACCTATTAGCGGCTCCTACGAGCAGTACTTC
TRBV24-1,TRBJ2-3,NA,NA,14,CATSDRLNLDTQYF,TGTGCCACCAGTGATCGGTTGAATTTGGATACGCAGTATTTT
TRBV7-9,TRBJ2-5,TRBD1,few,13,CASGGQGIETQYF,TGTGCCAGCGGCGGACAGGGGATCGAGACCCAGTACTTC
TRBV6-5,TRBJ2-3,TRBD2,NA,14,CASSIGPRGDTQYF,TGTGCCAGCAGTATCGGACCGCGGGGGGATACGCAGTATTTT
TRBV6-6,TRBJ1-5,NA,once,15,CASSRDNNSNQPQHF,TGTGCCAGCAGTAGGGACAACAATAGCAATCAGCCCCAGCATTTT
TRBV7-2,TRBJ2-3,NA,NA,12,CASSLNRDTQYF,TGTGCCAGCAGCTTAAATCGAGATACGCAGTATTTT
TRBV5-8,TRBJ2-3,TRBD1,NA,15,CASSLGDRFTDTQYF,TGTGCCAGCAGCTTGGGGGACAGGTTCACAGATACGCAGTATTTT
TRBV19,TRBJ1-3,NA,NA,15,CASSTKTGPGNTIYF,TGTGCCAGTAGTACAAAGACAGGACCTGGAAACACCATATATTTT
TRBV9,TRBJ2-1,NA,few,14,CASSPDSRYNEQFF,TGTGCCAGCAGCCCGGACAGCCGATACAATGAGCAGTTCTTC
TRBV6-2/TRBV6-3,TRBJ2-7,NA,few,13,CASSLGTLYEQYF,TGTGCCAGCAGTTTAGGGACACTCTACGAGCAGTACTTC
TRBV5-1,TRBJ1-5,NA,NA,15,CASSLGQGSNQPQHF,TGCGCCAGCAGCTTGGGCCAGGGGAGCAATCAGCCCCAGCATTTT
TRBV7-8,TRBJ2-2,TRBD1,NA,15,CASSTGTENTGELFF,TGTGCCAGCAGCACCGGGACAGAGAACACCGGGGAGCTGTTTTTT
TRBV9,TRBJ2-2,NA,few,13,CASSVAPTGELFF,TGTGCCAGCAGCGTAGCTCCTACCGGGGAGCTGTTTTTT
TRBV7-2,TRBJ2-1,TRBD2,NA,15,CASSIAGLSYNEQFF,TGTGCCAGCAGTATAGCGGGATTATCCTACAATGAGCAGTTCTTC
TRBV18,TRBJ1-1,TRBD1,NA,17,CASSPSGQGAGQTEAFF,TGTGCCAGCTCACCTTCCGGACAGGGGGCCGGTCAAACTGAAGCTTTCTTT
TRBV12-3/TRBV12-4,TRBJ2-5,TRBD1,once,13,CASKLTGLETQYF,TGTGCCAGCAAATTGACAGGGTTGGAGACCCAGTACTTC
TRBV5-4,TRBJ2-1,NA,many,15,CASSLTAGSYNEQFF,TGTGCCAGCAGCTTGACCGCGGGCTCCTACAATGAGCAGTTCTTC
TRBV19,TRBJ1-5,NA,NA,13,CASSIDSDQPQHF,TGTGCCAGTAGTATAGATTCCGATCAGCCCCAGCATTTT
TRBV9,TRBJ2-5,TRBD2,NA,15,CASSTSGSDQETQYF,TGTGCCAGCAGCACTAGCGGGTCAGACCAAGAGACCCAGTACTTC
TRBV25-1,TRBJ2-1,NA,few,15,CASSEPSGTYNEQFF,TGTGCCAGCAGTGAACCCTCCGGGACCTACAATGAGCAGTTCTTC
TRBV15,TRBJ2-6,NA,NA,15,CATSRAGAGANVLTF,TGTGCCACCAGCAGAGCGGGGGCTGGGGCCAACGTCCTGACTTTC
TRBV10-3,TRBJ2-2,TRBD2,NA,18,CAPGLAPFPATNTGELFF,TGTGCCCCAGGACTAGCCCCCTTCCCTGCTACGAACACCGGGGAGCTGTTTTTT
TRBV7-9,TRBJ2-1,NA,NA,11,CASSLDRDKFF,TGTGCCAGCAGCTTAGACAGGGATAAGTTCTTC
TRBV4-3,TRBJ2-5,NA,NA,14,CASSRGVHQETQYF,TGCGCCAGCAGCCGCGGGGTCCACCAAGAGACCCAGTACTTC
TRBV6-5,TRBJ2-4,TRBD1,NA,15,CASSYSIQDRDIQYF,TGTGCCAGCAGTTACTCGATACAGGACAGGGACATTCAGTACTTC
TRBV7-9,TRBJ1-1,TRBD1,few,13,CASSRQGDTEAFF,TGTGCCAGCAGCCGGCAGGGGGACACTGAAGCTTTCTTT
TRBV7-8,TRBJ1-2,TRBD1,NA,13,CASSPQGQGGYTF,TGTGCCAGCAGCCCTCAGGGACAGGGCGGCTACACCTTC
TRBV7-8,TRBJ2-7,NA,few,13,CASSSNQGYEQYF,TGTGCCAGCAGCTCTAATCAGGGATACGAGCAGTACTTC
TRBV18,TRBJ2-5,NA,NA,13,CASSPEGPETQYF,TGTGCCAGCTCACCAGAGGGTCCAGAGACCCAGTACTTC
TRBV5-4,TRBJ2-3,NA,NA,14,CASSLGLEGGTQYF,TGTGCCAGCAGCTTGGGGCTAGAAGGAGGTACGCAGTATTTT
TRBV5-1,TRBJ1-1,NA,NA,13,CASSSGQNTEAFF,TGCGCCAGCAGCTCCGGACAGAACACTGAAGCTTTCTTT
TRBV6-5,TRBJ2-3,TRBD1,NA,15,CASSPGQGRTDTQYF,TGTGCCAGCAGTCCGGGACAGGGACGCACAGATACGCAGTATTTT
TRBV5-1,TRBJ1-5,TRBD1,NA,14,CASSTGDSNQPQHF,TGCGCCAGCTCCACAGGGGACAGCAATCAGCCCCAGCATTTT
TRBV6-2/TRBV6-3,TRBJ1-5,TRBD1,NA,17,CASSRAGTENGNQPQHF,TGTGCCAGCAGCCGCGCCGGGACAGAGAATGGCAATCAGCCCCAGCATTTT
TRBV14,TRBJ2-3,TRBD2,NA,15,CASSLAGGRWDTQYF,TGTGCCAGCAGCCTAGCGGGAGGGCGTTGGGATACGCAGTATTTT
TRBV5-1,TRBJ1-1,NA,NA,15,CASARGGGVNTEAFF,TGCGCCAGCGCCCGAGGGGGGGGCGTTAACACTGAAGCTTTCTTT
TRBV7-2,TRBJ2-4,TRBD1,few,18,CASSYQVLDRDPKNIQYF,TGTGCCAGCAGCTATCAGGTTTTGGACAGGGACCCCAAAAACATTCAGTACTTC
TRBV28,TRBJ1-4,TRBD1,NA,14,CASSWDSLNEKLFF,TGTGCCAGCAGTTGGGACAGTCTAAATGAAAAACTGTTTTTT
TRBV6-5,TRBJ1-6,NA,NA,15,CASSLVSAGNSPLHF,TGTGCCAGCAGCCTAGTATCAGCGGGGAATTCACCCCTCCACTTT
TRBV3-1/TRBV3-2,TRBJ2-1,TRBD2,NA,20,CASSQRRTSGSLGAYNEQFF,TGTGCCAGCAGCCAACGTAGGACTAGCGGGAGTTTAGGCGCCTACAATGAGCAGTTCTTC
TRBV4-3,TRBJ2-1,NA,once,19,CASSQDLGRGNPSYNEQFF,TGCGCCAGCAGCCAAGACCTGGGACGGGGGAACCCCTCCTACAATGAGCAGTTCTTC
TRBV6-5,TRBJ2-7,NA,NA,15,CASRADSYALGEQYF,TGTGCCAGCAGGGCGGACTCCTATGCTCTGGGCGAGCAGTACTTC
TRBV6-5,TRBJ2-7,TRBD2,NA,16,CASSSYRREVVGEQYF,TGTGCCAGCAGTTCCTATAGGCGGGAGGTCGTCGGCGAGCAGTACTTC
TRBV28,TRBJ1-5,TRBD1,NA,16,CASSLWEGASNQPQHF,TGTGCCAGCAGTTTATGGGAGGGGGCGAGCAATCAGCCCCAGCATTTT
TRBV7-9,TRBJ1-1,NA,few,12,CASSQQGTEAFF,TGTGCCAGCAGCCAGCAGGGGACTGAAGCTTTCTTT
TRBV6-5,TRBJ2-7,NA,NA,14,CASSSNSGSYEQYF,TGTGCCAGCAGTTCCAATAGCGGCTCCTACGAGCAGTACTTC
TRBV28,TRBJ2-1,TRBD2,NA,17,CASSSADSAGRISEQFF,TGTGCCAGCAGCTCCGCCGATTCAGCGGGAAGAATCAGTGAGCAGTTCTTC
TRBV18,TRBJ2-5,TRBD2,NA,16,CASSPSMTSAKETQYF,TGTGCCAGCTCACCCTCTATGACTAGCGCGAAAGAGACCCAGTACTTC
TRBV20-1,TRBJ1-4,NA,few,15,CSASRTGFTDEKLFF,TGCAGTGCTAGTCGAACAGGGTTCACGGATGAAAAACTGTTTTTT
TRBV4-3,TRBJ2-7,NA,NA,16,CASSPFLGDQGYEQYF,TGCGCCAGCAGCCCCTTCCTTGGGGATCAGGGCTACGAGCAGTACTTC
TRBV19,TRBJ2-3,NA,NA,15,CASSIADRSTDTQYF,TGTGCCAGTAGTATAGCAGACAGAAGCACAGATACGCAGTATTTT
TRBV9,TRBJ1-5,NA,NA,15,CASSVSSFPNQPQHF,TGTGCCAGCAGCGTAAGTAGTTTCCCCAATCAGCCCCAGCATTTT
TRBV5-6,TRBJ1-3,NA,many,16,CASRDISEPPGNTIYF,TGTGCCAGCAGGGACATCAGTGAACCCCCTGGAAACACCATATATTTT
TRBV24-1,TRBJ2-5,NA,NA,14,CATSGGQIPGTQYF,TGTGCCACCAGCGGGGGACAGATACCTGGGACCCAGTACTTC
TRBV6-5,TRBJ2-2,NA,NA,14,CASSPVAGPGELFF,TGTGCCAGCAGTCCTGTGGCGGGGCCCGGGGAGCTGTTTTTT
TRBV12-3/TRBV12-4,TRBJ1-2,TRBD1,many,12,CASSRDSYGYTF,TGTGCCAGCAGCCGGGACAGCTATGGCTACACCTTC